The clone carrying this T cell receptor (beta chain) was picked up many times. Its target is unknown. CDR1 and CDR2 from the germline V gene are WNHNN and SYGVQD (reference sequence). V lost 10 bases, J lost 1 base, and 13 bases lay in between. The CDR3 runs to 14 residues. The sample comes from a study of identical twins. Findings and limits, study-wide: Weaker excess twin sharing was seen among beta out-of-frame sequences. For monozygotic twins, models underestimated out-of-frame TCR alpha sharing.

In every case, the donor was a healthy Caucasian. cDNA carried unique molecular identifiers, and a universal primer site was added by template switching. Each CDR3 protein gets one entry after TCRdb re-called the 5' RACE reads with MiXCR. The table shows around 570,000 distinct CDR3 sequences, with more than 9% occurring only once. Separately, the same data were catalogued under a study of yellow fever vaccine responses in identical twins.

The sample comprised PBMCs. This chain uses TRBV10-1 with TRBJ2-2; weak D call: TRBD1 (6 bases). The TCR was taken from a woman between 18 and 30 years old in good health. CDR3 DNA sequence: TGCGCCACCTCTAGGGACAAGAACACCGGGGAGCTGTTTTTT. The encoded protein is CATSRDKNTGELFF.